Below are 27 T cell receptor beta chains sequenced from a single sample in a study of OX40 agonist ivuxolimab in advanced cancers. The assay was immunoSEQ multiplex PCR, and TCRdb's table has in-frame clones only and misses some. The sample includes around 80,000 clones, over 75% of them seen just once. Specimen: CD4+ or CD8+ T cells sorted from blood, collected in a trial of the OX40 agonist ivuxolimab. Every receptor here comes from an adult with an advanced solid tumor such as melanoma, head and neck, liver or kidney cancer.

A single count supports this clone. The chain uses TRBV29-1 and TRBJ2-3; TRBD2 is a possible D gene (6 bases). The CDR3 length is 14 residues. Germline CDR1 SQVTM, CDR2 ANQGSEA. Trimming pared 5 bases from V and 0 bases from J, leaving 12 bases between. The DNA of the CDR3 is TGCAGCGTTAGGGCCGGGGGTAGCACAGATACGCAGTATTTT. Translated, it gives CSVRAGGSTDTQYF.

The chain uses TRBV7-8 and TRBJ2-1; 9 bases fit TRBD2. The ends lost 3 bases at V and 5 bases at J; junction bases unmatched: 20. CDR1 and CDR2 from the germline V gene are SGHVS and FQNEAQ. The CDR3 contains 20 residues. The CDR3 DNA is TGTGCCAGCAGCTTTCGACAATCTACCCTAAGCGGGAGGCTTGACAATGAGCAGTTCTTC. It yields the protein CASSFRQSTLSGRLDNEQFF. Together with reference TRBV7-8 and TRBJ2-1, the CDR3 gives the full variable domain: GAGVSQSPRYKVAKRGQDVALRCDPISGHVSLFWYQQALGQGPEFLTYFQNEAQLDKSGLPSDRFFAERPEGSVSTLKIQRTQQEDSAVYLCASSFRQSTLSGRLDNEQFFGPGTRLTVL.

The rearrangement joins TRBV5-4 to TRBJ1-2; no reliable D call. Trimming left V 0 bases short and J 4 bases short, with 7 bases between. CDR1 is SGHNT and CDR2 is YYREEE in the germline V gene (reference sequence). The CDR3 is 13 amino acids. The CDR3 DNA reads TGTGCCAGCAGCTTGGAGGCTTCCTATGGCTACACCTTC. Its protein product is CASSLEASYGYTF. The full variable domain, its missing parts supplied by reference TRBV5-4 and TRBJ1-2, is ETGVTQSPTHLIKTRGQQVTLRCSSQSGHNTVSWYQQALGQGPQFIFQYYREEENGRGNFPPRFSGLQFPNYSSELNVNALELDDSALYLCASSLEASYGYTFGSGTRLTVV.

The chain joins TRBV18 to TRBJ2-2; 8 positions agree with TRBD2. The CDR3 is 15 residues long. With V trimmed by 5 bases and J by 2 bases, 4 bases remained unmatched. CDR1 and CDR2 (germline): KGHSH, LQKENI. Written as DNA, the CDR3 is TGTGCCAGCTCAGGACTAGCCGGAAACACCGGGGAGCTGTTTTTT. The encoded protein is CASSGLAGNTGELFF.

The J gene is TRBJ1-3, the V gene TRBV5-6; no clear D gene. Trimming stripped 0 bases from V and 0 bases from J, with 19 bases between. Germline V gene data show CDR1 as SGHDT and CDR2 as YYEEEE. The CDR3 totals 19 residues. CDR3 bases: TGTGCCAGCAGCTTGGGTCCGCAGACCCAGTTCATCTCTGGAAACACCATATATTTT. Translation: CASSLGPQTQFISGNTIYF.

In nucleotides, the CDR3 is TGTGCCAGCAGCGGAAGCGGGGGGTGGGGTGAGCAGTACTTC. This encodes CASSGSGGWGEQYF. The V call is TRBV9, the J call TRBJ2-7; 9 bases fit TRBD2. The CDR3 is 14 residues long. Germline V CDR1 and CDR2: SGDLS, YYNGEE. J lost 7 bases, V lost 3 bases, and 8 bases had no gene match.

The genes are TRBV19 and TRBJ2-5; TRBD1 matches at 9 bases. The V segment lost 3 bases and the J segment 4 bases; nucleotides outside the gene matches: 3. Germline CDR1 is LNHDA and CDR2 is SQIVND (reference sequence). CDR3 size: 14 residues. CDR3 protein: CASSIGQGRETQYF. The DNA for the CDR3 is TGTGCCAGTAGTATCGGACAGGGGAGAGAGACCCAGTACTTC.

The chain combines TRBV13 with TRBJ2-2, with D uncertain. Germline V gives CDR1 PRHDT, CDR2 FYEKMQ (reference sequence). Trimming left V 0 bases short and J 4 bases short, with 9 bases between. This CDR3 has 15 residues. The CDR3 coding sequence is TGTGCCAGCAGCTTAGGGGGCTCGGGCACCGGGGAGCTGTTTTTT. It specifies CASSLGGSGTGELFF.

This chain links TRBV10-1 with TRBJ2-7; D may be TRBD2 (6 bases). V dropped 0 bases and J dropped 3 bases, with 9 bases sitting between them. This CDR3 is built from 14 residues. CDR1 and CDR2 from the germline V gene are WNHNN and SYGVQD (reference sequence). CDR3 region: CASSESGGNYEQYF. The CDR3 nucleotides are TGCGCCAGCAGTGAGTCGGGGGGAAACTACGAGCAGTACTTC.

The chain joins TRBV11-2 to TRBJ1-2; D may be TRBD1 (6 bases). Germline V gene sequence: CDR1 SGHAT, CDR2 FQNNGV. V shed 2 bases and J shed 0 bases, with 7 bases lying between them. The CDR3 loop spans 14 amino acids. CDR3 in DNA: TGTGCCAGCAGCTTACAGGGGTCTAACTATGGCTACACCTTC. Its protein product is CASSLQGSNYGYTF.

This clone appeared a few times. V gene TRBV30 combines with J gene TRBJ1-2; D is perhaps TRBD1 (6 bases). CDR3 length: 14 amino acids. CDR1 is GTSNPN and CDR2 is SVGIG in the germline V gene (reference sequence). Trimming shortened V by 8 bases and J by 2 bases, and 18 bases separated the two germline ends. CDR3 amino acids: CARTDRPRNYGYTF. DNA of the CDR3: TGTGCCAGAACCGACAGGCCCAGGAACTATGGCTACACCTTC.

V usage is TRBV6-5 and J usage is TRBJ1-2; possibly TRBD1 for D (5 bases). Trimming removed 7 bases at V and 7 bases at J, with 16 bases between. Germline V CDR1 and CDR2: MNHEY, SVGAGI. CDR3 length: 13 amino acids. DNA for the CDR3: TGTGCCAGCACCCTAAGGGGAAGGATTGGCTACACCTTC. Amino acid sequence: CASTLRGRIGYTF.

This clone was detected once. Other nucleotide sequences from this sample produce the same CDR3. The chain employs TRBV18 and TRBJ1-5, with 8 bases aligning to TRBD1. V lost 6 bases to trimming and J lost 2 bases; unmatched junction nucleotides: 6. The length of the CDR3 is 15 residues. CDR1 and CDR2 from the germline V gene are KGHSH and LQKENI. For the CDR3, the DNA is TGTGCCAGCTCGCCAGACAGGGGTGGCAATCAGCCCCAGCATTTT. This sequence encodes CASSPDRGGNQPQHF. Full variable domain (rest looked up from reference TRBV18 and TRBJ1-5): NAGVMQNPRHLVRRRGQEARLRCSPMKGHSHVYWYRQLPEEGLKFMVYLQKENIIDESGMPKERFSAEFPKEGPSILRIQQVVRGDSAAYFCASSPDRGGNQPQHFGDGTRLSIL.

This clone was counted a few times. The chain couples TRBV5-1 to TRBJ2-1, with D unresolved. Germline V gene lookup returns CDR1 SGHRS and CDR2 YFSETQ. This CDR3 comprises 13 residues. V was trimmed by 4 bases and J by 4 bases, leaving 9 bases between them. For the CDR3, the DNA is TGCGCCAGCAGCCACGCGGAGTACAATGAGCAGTTCTTC. Protein product: CASSHAEYNEQFF.

This chain uses TRBV5-5 with TRBJ2-3, with TRBD2 as a possible D gene (6 bases). This CDR3 spans 16 amino acids. The V and J ends lost 0 bases and 0 bases respectively, with 11 bases between them. Germline CDR1 is SGHKS and CDR2 is YYEKEE (reference sequence). Written as DNA, the CDR3 is TGTGCCAGCAGCTTGGGGGCGGGGACTAGCACAGATACGCAGTATTTT. It is translated as CASSLGAGTSTDTQYF.

This clone was counted once. V and J are TRBV4-1 and TRBJ2-1; D might be TRBD2 (6 bases). Germline V gene sequence: CDR1 MGHRA, CDR2 YSYEKL. This CDR3 comprises 12 residues. Trimming took 4 bases from V and 9 from J, leaving 10 bases between them. The CDR3 DNA sequence: TGCGCCAGCAGCCTCCTGGGAGGTGAGCAGTTCTTC. Translated, it gives CASSLLGGEQFF.

This clone was seen a handful of times. This chain joins TRBV27 and TRBJ1-3; perhaps TRBD1 as D (5 bases). V gave up 10 bases and J gave up 3 bases, with 13 bases separating them. This CDR3 spans 13 amino acids. The germline gives CDR1 MNHEY, CDR2 SMNVEV (reference sequence). As DNA, the CDR3 is TGTGCCACCGCCGAGGGGATTGGAAACACCATATATTTT. Protein product: CATAEGIGNTIYF.

This chain connects TRBV9 to TRBJ1-1; 7 nucleotides align to TRBD1. There are 17 residues in the CDR3. Germline CDR1 and CDR2: SGDLS and YYNGEE. The trim removed 4 bases at V and 4 bases at J, leaving 16 bases unmatched. CDR3 in amino acids: CASSPPRQGFFSTEAFF. In DNA form, the CDR3 reads TGTGCCAGCAGCCCCCCTCGACAGGGATTTTTTAGCACTGAAGCTTTCTTT. Full variable domain (remainder filled in from reference TRBV9 and TRBJ1-1): DSGVTQTPKHLITATGQRVTLRCSPRSGDLSVYWYQQSLDQGLQFLIQYYNGEERAKGNILERFSAQQFPDLHSELNLSSLELGDSALYFCASSPPRQGFFSTEAFFGQGTRLTVV.

This clone was recorded only once. The chain carries TRBV29-1 and TRBJ2-7; possibly TRBD1 for D (6 bases). CDR1 and CDR2 from the germline V gene are SQVTM and ANQGSEA. V was shortened by 6 bases and J by 6 bases, with 18 bases between the two germline ends. The CDR3 contains 13 residues. The CDR3, as DNA: TGCAGCGTCCTGGACAGAGATCTGTCCGAGCAGTACTTC. This codes for CSVLDRDLSEQYF.

This CDR3 is CASSQDSRVGYGYTF. The CDR3 DNA sequence: TGTGCCAGCAGCCAAGACTCCAGGGTGGGCTATGGCTACACCTTC. V usage is TRBV14 and J usage is TRBJ1-2, with D tentatively TRBD1 (5 bases). The germline V and J ends were trimmed by 0 bases and 4 bases, with 12 bases remaining between them. CDR1 is SGHDN, CDR2 FVKESK, per germline. The CDR3 consists of 15 residues. Looking up the rest from reference TRBV14 and TRBJ1-2 gives the full variable domain: EAGVTQFPSHSVIEKGQTVTLRCDPISGHDNLYWYRRVMGKEIKFLLHFVKESKQDESGMPNNRFLAERTGGTYSTLKVQPAELEDSGVYFCASSQDSRVGYGYTFGSGTRLTVV.

The gene calls are TRBV7-3 and TRBJ2-2, with TRBD2 matching 7 bases. This CDR3 is 16 amino acids long. From germline, CDR1 is SGHTA and CDR2 FQGTGA. Trimming at V came to 5 bases and at J to 1 base, leaving 7 bases not matched to a gene. The CDR3 here is CASSPFTGGNTGELFF. The CDR3 DNA is TGTGCCAGCAGCCCATTCACGGGGGGGAACACCGGGGAGCTGTTTTTT.

The rearrangement links TRBV7-2 to TRBJ1-2; 9 bases are a match to TRBD1. The germline CDR1 and CDR2 sequences are SGHTA and FQGNSA. The ends lost 5 bases at V and 8 bases at J; junction bases unmatched: 9. The length of the CDR3 is 14 residues. CDR3 sequence: CASSPQQGAWGYTF. The CDR3 DNA follows: TGTGCCAGCAGCCCTCAACAGGGGGCTTGGGGCTACACCTTC. Full variable domain (remainder filled in from reference TRBV7-2 and TRBJ1-2): GAGVSQSPSNKVTEKGKDVELRCDPISGHTALYWYRQSLGQGLEFLIYFQGNSAPDKSGLPSDRFSAERTGGSVSTLTIQRTQQEDSAVYLCASSPQQGAWGYTFGSGTRLTVV.

The V call is TRBV6-5, the J call TRBJ2-3, with D tentatively TRBD1 or TRBD2 (5 bases each). V lost 2 bases and J lost 1, with 13 bases in between. The CDR3 sequence is 16 residues long. Germline CDR1 is MNHEY and CDR2 is SVGAGI. Here the CDR3 reads CASSYGILGGTDTQYF. CDR3 in DNA: TGTGCCAGCAGTTACGGTATTTTGGGGGGCACAGATACGCAGTATTTT.

The chain is built from TRBV18 and TRBJ1-5, with D perhaps TRBD1 (5 bases). The germline V gene encodes CDR1 KGHSH and CDR2 LQKENI. The CDR3 is 15 residues long. Trimming pared 3 bases from V and 7 bases from J, leaving 16 bases between. The CDR3 spells CASSPDARGEQPQHF. Written as DNA, the CDR3 is TGTGCCAGCTCACCGGACGCCCGAGGGGAGCAGCCCCAGCATTTT.

This sequence joins TRBV9 and TRBJ2-2; TRBD2 matches at 10 bases. V was pared by 1 base and J by 8 bases, with 8 bases of the junction left unmatched. CDR1 SGDLS and CDR2 YYNGEE come from the germline V gene. The CDR3 covers 16 residues. In nucleotides, the CDR3 is TGTGCCAGCAGCGTAACTAGCGGGGTCCCTGAAGGGGAGCTGTTTTTT. Translation gives CASSVTSGVPEGELFF.

This chain connects TRBV19 to TRBJ2-2, with a tentative D call TRBD1 (6 bases). The CDR3 runs 16 residues. Looked up from germline, CDR1 is LNHDA and CDR2 is SQIVND (reference sequence). The ends were cut back, 1 base at V and 9 bases at J, with 18 bases in the middle. CDR3 region: CASSIGPQGQGRELFF. CDR3 nucleotides: TGTGCCAGTAGTATAGGCCCACAGGGTCAAGGCCGGGAGCTGTTTTTT.

The chain combines TRBV7-2 with TRBJ2-1; no clear D gene. This CDR3 region has 17 residues. The V and J ends lost 5 bases and 2 bases respectively, with 19 bases between them. Germline CDR1 and CDR2: SGHTA and FQGNSA. The CDR3 region is CASSPNGMKPTYNEQFF. The CDR3 bases are TGTGCCAGCAGCCCCAACGGCATGAAACCGACCTACAATGAGCAGTTCTTC.